This TCR beta chain was retrieved from a study of blood T cell repertoires in COVID-19. Study overall: The United States, Italy and Spain provided the acute and convalescent COVID-19 samples. T cells, B-cell-depleted T cells, or PBMCs supplied cDNA or gDNA.

Per the authors' pipeline: Estimates of nucleated cell counts were drawn from the amplification of reference gene primers. Clones were sequenced by immunoSEQ multiplex PCR, and TCRdb holds only the in-frame ones, with some missing. V, J and clone size derive from that table, while D and trimming were established from the DNA sequence. Of roughly 200,000 clones detected, approximately 80% appear once; the ten largest clones hold 6.5% to 8.5%. Germline V CDR1 and CDR2: MRHNA, SNTAGT. The ends were cut back, 0 bases at V and 9 bases at J, with 12 bases in the middle. This CDR3 is 14 amino acids long. Seattle patient enrollment occurred during active infection, with longitudinal follow-up thereafter.

The chain employs TRBV6-4 and TRBJ1-5, with D possibly being TRBD1 (5 bases). This TCR was sampled from a woman aged 35 to 49 with COVID-19, enrolled during active disease. The source material was peripheral blood. The CDR3 region is CASSDSPDKGPQHF. CDR3 nucleotides: TGTGCCAGCAGTGACTCCCCGGACAAGGGGCCCCAGCATTTT.